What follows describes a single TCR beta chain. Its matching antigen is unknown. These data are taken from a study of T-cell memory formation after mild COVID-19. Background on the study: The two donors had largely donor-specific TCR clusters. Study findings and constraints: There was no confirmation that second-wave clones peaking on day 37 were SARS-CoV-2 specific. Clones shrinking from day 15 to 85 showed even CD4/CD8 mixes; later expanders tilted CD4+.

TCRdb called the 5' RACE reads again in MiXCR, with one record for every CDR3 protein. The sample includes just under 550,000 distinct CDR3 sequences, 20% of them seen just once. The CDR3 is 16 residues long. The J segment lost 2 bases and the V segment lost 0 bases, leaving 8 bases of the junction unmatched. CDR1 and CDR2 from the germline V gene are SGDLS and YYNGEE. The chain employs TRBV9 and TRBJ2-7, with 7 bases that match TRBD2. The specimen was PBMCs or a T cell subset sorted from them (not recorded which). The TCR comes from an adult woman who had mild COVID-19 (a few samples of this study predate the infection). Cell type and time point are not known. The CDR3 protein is CASSVAGGLGPYEQYF. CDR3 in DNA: TGTGCCAGCAGCGTAGCGGGGGGTTTGGGTCCCTACGAGCAGTACTTC.